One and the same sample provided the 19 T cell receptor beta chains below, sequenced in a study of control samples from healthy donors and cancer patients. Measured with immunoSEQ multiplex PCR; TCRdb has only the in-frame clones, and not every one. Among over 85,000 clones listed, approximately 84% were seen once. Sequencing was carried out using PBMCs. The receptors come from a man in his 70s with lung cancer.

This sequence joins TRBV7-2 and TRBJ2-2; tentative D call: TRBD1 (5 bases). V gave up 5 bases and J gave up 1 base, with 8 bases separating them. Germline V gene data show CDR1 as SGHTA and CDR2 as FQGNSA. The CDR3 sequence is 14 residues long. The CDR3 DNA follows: TGTGCCAGCAGCGCTGACAGGAACACCGGGGAGCTGTTTTTT. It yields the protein CASSADRNTGELFF.

The CDR3 here is CATGQGGTETQYF. The CDR3 nucleotides are TGTGCCACCGGACAGGGAGGTACGGAGACCCAGTACTTC. The chain joins TRBV24-1 to TRBJ2-5; the match to TRBD1 covers 8 bases. The CDR3 consists of 13 residues. Per germline, CDR1 KGHDR and CDR2 SFDVKD. Losses at the gene ends were 9 bases for V and 5 bases for J; bases not matched to a gene: 7.

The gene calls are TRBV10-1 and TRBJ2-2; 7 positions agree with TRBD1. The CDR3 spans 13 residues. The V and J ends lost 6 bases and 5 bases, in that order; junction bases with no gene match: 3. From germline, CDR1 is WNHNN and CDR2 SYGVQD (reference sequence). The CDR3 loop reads CASRPTGTGELFF. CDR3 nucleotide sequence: TGCGCCAGCAGGCCGACAGGGACCGGGGAGCTGTTTTTT.

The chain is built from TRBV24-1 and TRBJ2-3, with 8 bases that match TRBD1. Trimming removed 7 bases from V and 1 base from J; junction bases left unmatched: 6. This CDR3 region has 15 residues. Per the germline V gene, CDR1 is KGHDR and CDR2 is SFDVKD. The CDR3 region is CATRGTGGGTDTQYF. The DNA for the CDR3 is TGTGCCACCAGGGGGACAGGAGGGGGCACAGATACGCAGTATTTT.

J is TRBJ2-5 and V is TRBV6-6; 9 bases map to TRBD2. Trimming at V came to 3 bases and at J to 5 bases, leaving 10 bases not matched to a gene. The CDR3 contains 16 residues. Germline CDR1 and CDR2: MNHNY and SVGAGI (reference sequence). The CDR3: CASSYSMAGGLETQYF. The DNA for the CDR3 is TGTGCCAGCAGTTATAGCATGGCGGGGGGGTTGGAGACCCAGTACTTC.

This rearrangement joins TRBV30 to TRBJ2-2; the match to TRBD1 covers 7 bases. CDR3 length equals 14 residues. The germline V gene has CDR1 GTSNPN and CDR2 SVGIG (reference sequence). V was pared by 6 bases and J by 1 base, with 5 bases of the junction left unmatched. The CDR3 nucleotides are TGTGCCTGTCTGGGACAGATGAACACCGGGGAGCTGTTTTTT. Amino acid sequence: CACLGQMNTGELFF. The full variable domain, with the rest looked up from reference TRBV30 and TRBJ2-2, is SQTIHQWPATLVQPVGSPLSLECTVEGTSNPNLYWYRQAAGRGLQLLFYSVGIGQISSEVPQNLSASRPQDRQFILSSKKLLLSDSGFYLCACLGQMNTGELFFGEGSRLTVL.

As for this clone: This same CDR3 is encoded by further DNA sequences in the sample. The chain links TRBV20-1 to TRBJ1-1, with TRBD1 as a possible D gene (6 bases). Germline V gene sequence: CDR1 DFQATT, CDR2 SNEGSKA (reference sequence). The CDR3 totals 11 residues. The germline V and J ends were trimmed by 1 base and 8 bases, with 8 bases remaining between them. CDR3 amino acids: CSARGQVEAFF. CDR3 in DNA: TGCAGTGCTAGAGGACAGGTAGAAGCTTTCTTT.

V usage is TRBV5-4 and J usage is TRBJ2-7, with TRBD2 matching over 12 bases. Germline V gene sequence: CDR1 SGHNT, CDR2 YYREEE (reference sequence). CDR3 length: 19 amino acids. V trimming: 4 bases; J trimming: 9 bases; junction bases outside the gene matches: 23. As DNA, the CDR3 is TGTGCCAGCAGCCTCCGAGGGCTAGCGGGGGGGCTGAAGCATTGGGGGCAGTACTTC. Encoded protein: CASSLRGLAGGLKHWGQYF.

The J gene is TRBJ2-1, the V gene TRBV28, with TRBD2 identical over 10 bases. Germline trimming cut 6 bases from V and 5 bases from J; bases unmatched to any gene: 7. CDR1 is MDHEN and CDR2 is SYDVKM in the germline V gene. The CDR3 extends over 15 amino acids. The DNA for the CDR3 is TGTGCCAGCAGGACCAGCGGGGGGGGACACAATGAGCAGTTCTTC. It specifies CASRTSGGGHNEQFF.

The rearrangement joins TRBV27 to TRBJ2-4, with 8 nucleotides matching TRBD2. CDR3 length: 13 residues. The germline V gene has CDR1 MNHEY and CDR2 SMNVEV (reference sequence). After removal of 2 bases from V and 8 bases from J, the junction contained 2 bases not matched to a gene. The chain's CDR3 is CASSLREGDIQYF. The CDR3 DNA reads TGTGCCAGCAGTTTACGGGAGGGGGACATTCAGTACTTC.

In DNA, the CDR3 is TGTGCCAGTAGTACCCGGGACGGGAGCAATCAGCCCCAGCATTTT. Amino acid sequence: CASSTRDGSNQPQHF. The V gene is TRBV19, the J gene TRBJ1-5; a possible D gene is TRBD1 (5 bases). Trimming stripped 4 bases from V and 1 base from J, with 11 bases between. CDR1 LNHDA and CDR2 SQIVND come from the germline V gene (reference sequence). CDR3 length: 15 residues.

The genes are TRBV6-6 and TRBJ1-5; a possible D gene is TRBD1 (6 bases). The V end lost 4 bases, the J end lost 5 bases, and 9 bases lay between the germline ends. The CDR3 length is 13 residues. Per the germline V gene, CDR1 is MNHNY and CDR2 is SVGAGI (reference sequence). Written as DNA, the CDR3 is TGTGCCAGCAGTTCAGGGGTCTATCAGCCCCAGCATTTT. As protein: CASSSGVYQPQHF.

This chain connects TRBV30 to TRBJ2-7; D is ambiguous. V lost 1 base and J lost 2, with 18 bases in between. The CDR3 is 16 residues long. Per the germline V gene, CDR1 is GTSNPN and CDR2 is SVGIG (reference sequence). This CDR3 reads CAWSAPRATAPYEQYF. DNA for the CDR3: TGTGCCTGGAGTGCCCCCCGGGCCACGGCGCCCTACGAGCAGTACTTC.

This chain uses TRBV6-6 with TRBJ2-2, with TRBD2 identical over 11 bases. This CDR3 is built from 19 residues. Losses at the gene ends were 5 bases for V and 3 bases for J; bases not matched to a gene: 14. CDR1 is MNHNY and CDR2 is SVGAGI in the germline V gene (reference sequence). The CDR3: CASSQSLITSGGYTGELFF. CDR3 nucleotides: TGTGCCAGCAGTCAGAGCTTAATTACTAGCGGGGGTTACACCGGGGAGCTGTTTTTT.

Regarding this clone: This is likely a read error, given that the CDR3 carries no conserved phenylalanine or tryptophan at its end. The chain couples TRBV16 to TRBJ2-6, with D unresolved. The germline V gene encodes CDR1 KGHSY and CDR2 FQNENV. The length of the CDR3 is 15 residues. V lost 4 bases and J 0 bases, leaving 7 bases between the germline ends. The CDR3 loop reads CASSPVGSGANVLTS. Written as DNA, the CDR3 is TGTGCCAGCAGCCCAGTAGGCTCTGGGGCCAACGTCCTGACTTCC.

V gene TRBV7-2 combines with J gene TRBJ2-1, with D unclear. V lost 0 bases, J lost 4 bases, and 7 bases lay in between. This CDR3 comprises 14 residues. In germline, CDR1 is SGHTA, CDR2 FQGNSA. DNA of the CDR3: TGTGCCAGCAGCTTAGCGGGGAAATACAATGAGCAGTTCTTC. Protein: CASSLAGKYNEQFF.

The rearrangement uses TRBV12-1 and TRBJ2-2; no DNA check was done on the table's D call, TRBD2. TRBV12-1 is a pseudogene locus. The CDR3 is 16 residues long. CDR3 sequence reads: CASSYTSGGCTGELFF. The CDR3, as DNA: TGTGCCAGCAGCTACACTAGCGGGGGGTGTACCGGGGAGCTGTTTTTT.

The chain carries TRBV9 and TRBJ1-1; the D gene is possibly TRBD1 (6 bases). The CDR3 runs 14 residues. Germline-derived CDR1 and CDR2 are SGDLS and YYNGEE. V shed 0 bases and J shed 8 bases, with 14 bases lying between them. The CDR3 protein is CASSVDYGGTEAFF. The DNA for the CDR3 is TGTGCCAGCAGCGTAGACTACGGGGGCACCGAAGCTTTCTTT. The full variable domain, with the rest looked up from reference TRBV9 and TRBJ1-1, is DSGVTQTPKHLITATGQRVTLRCSPRSGDLSVYWYQQSLDQGLQFLIQYYNGEERAKGNILERFSAQQFPDLHSELNLSSLELGDSALYFCASSVDYGGTEAFFGQGTRLTVV.

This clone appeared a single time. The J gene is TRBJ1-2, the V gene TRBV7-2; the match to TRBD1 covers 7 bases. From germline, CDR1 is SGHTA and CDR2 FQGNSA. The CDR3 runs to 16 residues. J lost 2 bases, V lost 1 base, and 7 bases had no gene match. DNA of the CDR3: TGTGCCAGCAGCTTAGACCGGACAGGCCTAAACTATGGCTACACCTTC. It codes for CASSLDRTGLNYGYTF.